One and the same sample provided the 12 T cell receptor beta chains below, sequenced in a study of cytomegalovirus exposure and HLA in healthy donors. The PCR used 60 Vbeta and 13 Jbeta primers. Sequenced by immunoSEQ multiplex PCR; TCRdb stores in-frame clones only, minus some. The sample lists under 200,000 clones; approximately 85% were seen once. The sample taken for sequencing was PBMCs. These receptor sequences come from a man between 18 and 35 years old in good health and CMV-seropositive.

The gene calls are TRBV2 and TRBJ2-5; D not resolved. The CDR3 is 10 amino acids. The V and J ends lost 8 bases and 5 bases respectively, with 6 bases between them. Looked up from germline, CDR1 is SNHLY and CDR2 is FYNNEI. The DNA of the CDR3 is TGTGCCAGCCTGAGGGAGACCCAGTACTTC. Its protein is CASLRETQYF.

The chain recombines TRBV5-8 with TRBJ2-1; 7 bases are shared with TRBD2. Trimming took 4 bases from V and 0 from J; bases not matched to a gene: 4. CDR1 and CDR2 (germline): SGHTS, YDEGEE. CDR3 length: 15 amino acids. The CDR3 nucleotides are TGTGCCAGCAGCCTAGCGGTGAGCTCCTACAATGAGCAGTTCTTC. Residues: CASSLAVSSYNEQFF.

DNA for the CDR3: TGTGCCAGCAGCGGACGACAGGGGGCCGTTGGTGAAGCTTTCTTT. Translated, it gives CASSGRQGAVGEAFF. The chain recombines TRBV6-5 with TRBJ1-1, with 10 positions matching TRBD1. Germline trimming cut 6 bases from V and 7 bases from J; bases unmatched to any gene: 11. The CDR3 has 15 residues. Germline-derived CDR1 and CDR2 are MNHEY and SVGAGI.

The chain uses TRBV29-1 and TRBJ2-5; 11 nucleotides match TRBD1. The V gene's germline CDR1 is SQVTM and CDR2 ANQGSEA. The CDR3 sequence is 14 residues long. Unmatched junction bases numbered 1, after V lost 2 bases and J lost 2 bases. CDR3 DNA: TGCAGCGTTGAACGGGACAGGGGGCAAGAGACCCAGTACTTC. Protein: CSVERDRGQETQYF.

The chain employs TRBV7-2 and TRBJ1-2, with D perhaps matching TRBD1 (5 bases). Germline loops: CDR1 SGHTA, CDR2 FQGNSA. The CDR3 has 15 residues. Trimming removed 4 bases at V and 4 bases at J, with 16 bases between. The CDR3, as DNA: TGTGCCAGCAGCTCAGGGTCCGGGTCCTCCTATGGCTACACCTTC. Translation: CASSSGSGSSYGYTF.

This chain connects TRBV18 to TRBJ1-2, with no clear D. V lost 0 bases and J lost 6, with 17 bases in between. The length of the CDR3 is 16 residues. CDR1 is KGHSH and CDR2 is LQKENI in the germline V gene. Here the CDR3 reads CASSPPAWREVNGYTF. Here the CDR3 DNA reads TGTGCCAGCTCACCACCAGCATGGCGGGAGGTAAATGGCTACACCTTC.

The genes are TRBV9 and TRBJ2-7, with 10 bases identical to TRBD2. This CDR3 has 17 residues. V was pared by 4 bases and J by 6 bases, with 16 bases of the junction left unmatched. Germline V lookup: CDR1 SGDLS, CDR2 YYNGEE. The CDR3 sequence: CASSILGVGTSAFEQYF. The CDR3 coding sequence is TGTGCCAGCAGCATACTCGGTGTGGGGACTAGCGCCTTCGAGCAGTACTTC.

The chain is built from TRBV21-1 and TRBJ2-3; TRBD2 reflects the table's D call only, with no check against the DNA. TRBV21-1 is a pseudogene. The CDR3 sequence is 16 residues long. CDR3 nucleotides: TGTGCCAGCAGCAAAGAGGGTAGCGGGGTGATAAATACGCAGTATTTT. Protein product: CASSKEGSGVINTQYF.

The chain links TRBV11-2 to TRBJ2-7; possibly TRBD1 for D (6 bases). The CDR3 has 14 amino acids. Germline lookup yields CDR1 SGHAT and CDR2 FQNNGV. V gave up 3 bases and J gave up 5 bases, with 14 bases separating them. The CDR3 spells CASSFRGRGHEQYF. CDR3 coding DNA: TGTGCCAGCAGCTTCCGGGGCAGGGGCCACGAGCAGTACTTC.

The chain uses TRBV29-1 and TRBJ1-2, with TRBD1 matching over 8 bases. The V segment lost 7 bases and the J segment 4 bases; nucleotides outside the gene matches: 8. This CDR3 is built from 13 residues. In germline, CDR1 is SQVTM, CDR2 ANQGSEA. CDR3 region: CSARGTGGYGYTF. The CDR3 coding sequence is TGCAGCGCCAGAGGAACAGGGGGCTATGGCTACACCTTC. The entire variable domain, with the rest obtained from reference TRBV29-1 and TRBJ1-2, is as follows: SAVISQKPSRDICQRGTSLTIQCQVDSQVTMMFWYRQQPGQSLTLIATANQGSEATYESGFVIDKFPISRPNLTFSTLTVSNMSPEDSSIYLCSARGTGGYGYTFGSGTRLTVV.

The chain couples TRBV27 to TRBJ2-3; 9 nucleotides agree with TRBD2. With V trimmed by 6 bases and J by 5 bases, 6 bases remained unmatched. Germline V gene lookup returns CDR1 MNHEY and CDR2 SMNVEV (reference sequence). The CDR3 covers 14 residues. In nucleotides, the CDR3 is TGTGCCAGCAGGCCCGGGACTAGCCTAGATACGCAGTATTTT. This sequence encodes CASRPGTSLDTQYF.

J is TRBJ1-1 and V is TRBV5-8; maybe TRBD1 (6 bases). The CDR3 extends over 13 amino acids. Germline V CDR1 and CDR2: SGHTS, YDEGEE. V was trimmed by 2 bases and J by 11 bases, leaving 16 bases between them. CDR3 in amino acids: CASSFSRVQGAFF. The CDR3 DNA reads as TGTGCCAGCAGCTTTTCCAGAGTCCAGGGGGCTTTCTTT.